Reported below is one T cell receptor beta chain. Antigen unknown. TCRdb reanalysed the 5' RACE reads using MiXCR and keeps one entry per CDR3 protein. The sample has around 80,000 distinct CDR3 sequences, around 13% seen once. The CDR3 has 16 residues. From germline, CDR1 is SGHRS and CDR2 YFSETQ. The V gene end was trimmed by 0 bases and the J gene end by 2 bases; junction bases not matched to a gene: 4. The source of the sample is a study of T-cell memory formation after mild COVID-19. Looking at the study overall: The study found TCR clusters largely donor specific. Study-wide results and limits: CD4+ clones that contracted lay mainly in CM and EM; CD8+ ones lay in EMRA. Some clones that responded were present in memory (sampled pre-infection), which suggests cross-reactive memory joined. Day 15 to 85 contracting clones showed balanced CD4/CD8; later expanders leaned CD4+.

Sequenced material: PBMCs or a T cell subset sorted from them (not recorded which). The chain employs TRBV5-1 and TRBJ2-3, with 9 bases aligning to TRBD1. The origin of this receptor is a man between 18 and 35 years old who had mild COVID-19 (a few samples of this study predate the infection). Cell type and time point are not known. The CDR3 protein is CASSLGGTGFTDTQYF. Written as DNA, the CDR3 is TGCGCCAGCAGCTTGGGTGGGACAGGGTTCACAGATACGCAGTATTTT.